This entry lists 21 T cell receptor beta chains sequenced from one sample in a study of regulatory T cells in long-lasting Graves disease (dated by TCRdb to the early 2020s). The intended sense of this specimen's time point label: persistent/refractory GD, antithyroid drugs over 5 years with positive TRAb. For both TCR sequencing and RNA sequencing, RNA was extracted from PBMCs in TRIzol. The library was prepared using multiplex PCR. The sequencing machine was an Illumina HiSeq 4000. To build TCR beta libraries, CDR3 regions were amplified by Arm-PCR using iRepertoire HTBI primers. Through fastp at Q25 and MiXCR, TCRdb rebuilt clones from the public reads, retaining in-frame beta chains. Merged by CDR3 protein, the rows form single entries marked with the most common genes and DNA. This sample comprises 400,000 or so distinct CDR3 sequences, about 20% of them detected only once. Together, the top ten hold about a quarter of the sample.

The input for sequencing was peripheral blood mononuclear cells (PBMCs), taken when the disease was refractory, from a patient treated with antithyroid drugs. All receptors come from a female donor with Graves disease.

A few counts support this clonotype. In DNA form, the CDR3 reads TGCAGCGTCCGACAGGGGGTGGGTGAGACCCAGTACTTC. Amino acids: CSVRQGVGETQYF. The chain joins TRBV29-1 to TRBJ2-5; 9 bases are a match to TRBD1. Germline CDR1 is SQVTM and CDR2 is ANQGSEA. This CDR3 has 13 amino acids. With V trimmed by 6 bases and J by 5 bases, 7 bases remained unmatched.

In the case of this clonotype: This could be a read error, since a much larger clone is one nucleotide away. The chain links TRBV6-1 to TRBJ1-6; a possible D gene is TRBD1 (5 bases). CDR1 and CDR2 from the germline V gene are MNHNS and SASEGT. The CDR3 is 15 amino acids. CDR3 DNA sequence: TGTGCCAGCAGTGAAGGTCCGGGGGATAATTCACTCCTCCACTTT. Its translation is CASSEGPGDNSLLHF.

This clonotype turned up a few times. For the CDR3, the DNA is TGTGCCAGCAGCCAAGAAAGAGTGACCGGAGCTTTCTTT. It specifies CASSQERVTGAFF. This chain joins TRBV14 and TRBJ1-1; no reliable D call. The CDR3 runs to 13 residues. V lost 0 bases, J lost 10 bases, and 12 bases lay in between. Germline V CDR1 and CDR2: SGHDN, FVKESK.

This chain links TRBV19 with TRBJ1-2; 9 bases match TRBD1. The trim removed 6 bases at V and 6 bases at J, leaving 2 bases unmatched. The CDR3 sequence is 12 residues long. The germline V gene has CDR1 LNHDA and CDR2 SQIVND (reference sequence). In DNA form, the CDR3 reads TGTGCCAGTAGCGGGACAGGGCATGGCTACACCTTC. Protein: CASSGTGHGYTF.

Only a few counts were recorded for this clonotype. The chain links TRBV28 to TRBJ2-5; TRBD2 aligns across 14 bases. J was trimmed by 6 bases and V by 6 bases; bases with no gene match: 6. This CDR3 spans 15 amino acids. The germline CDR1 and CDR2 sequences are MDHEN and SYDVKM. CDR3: CASSGTSGRRKTQYF. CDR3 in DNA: TGTGCCAGCAGCGGGACTAGCGGGAGAAGAAAGACCCAGTACTTC.

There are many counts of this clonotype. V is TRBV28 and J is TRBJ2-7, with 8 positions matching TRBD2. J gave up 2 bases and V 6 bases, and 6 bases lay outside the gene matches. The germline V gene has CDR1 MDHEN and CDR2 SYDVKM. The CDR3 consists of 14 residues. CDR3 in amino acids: CASRAAGEAYEQYF. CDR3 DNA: TGTGCCAGCAGGGCAGCGGGAGAGGCCTACGAGCAGTACTTC.

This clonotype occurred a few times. This CDR3 reads CAWSATIQGWNTEAFF. The CDR3 DNA follows: TGTGCCTGGAGTGCGACGATACAGGGCTGGAACACTGAAGCTTTCTTT. The J gene is TRBJ1-1, the V gene TRBV30, with D maybe TRBD1 (6 bases). CDR1 and CDR2 (germline): GTSNPN, SVGIG (reference sequence). This CDR3 is 16 amino acids long. Trimming took off 1 base at V and 1 base at J, with 16 bases between the two ends.

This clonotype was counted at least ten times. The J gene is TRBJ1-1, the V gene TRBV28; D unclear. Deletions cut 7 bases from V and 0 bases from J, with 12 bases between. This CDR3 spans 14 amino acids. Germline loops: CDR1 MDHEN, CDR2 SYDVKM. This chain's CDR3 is CASTAGRVNTEAFF. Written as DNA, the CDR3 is TGTGCCAGCACCGCCGGTAGGGTGAACACTGAAGCTTTCTTT.

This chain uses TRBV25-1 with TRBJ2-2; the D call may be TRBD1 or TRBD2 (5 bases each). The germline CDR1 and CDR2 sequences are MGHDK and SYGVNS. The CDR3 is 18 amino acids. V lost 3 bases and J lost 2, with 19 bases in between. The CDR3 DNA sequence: TGTGCCAGCAGTGATAAAGGTGGGACCACAACCAACACCGGGGAGCTGTTTTTT. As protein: CASSDKGGTTTNTGELFF.

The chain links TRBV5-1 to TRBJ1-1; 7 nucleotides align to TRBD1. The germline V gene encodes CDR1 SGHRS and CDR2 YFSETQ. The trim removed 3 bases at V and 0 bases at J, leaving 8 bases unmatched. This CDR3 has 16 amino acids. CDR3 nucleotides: TGCGCCAGCAGCTCCAACAGGGGTGGGATGAACACTGAAGCTTTCTTT. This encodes CASSSNRGGMNTEAFF.

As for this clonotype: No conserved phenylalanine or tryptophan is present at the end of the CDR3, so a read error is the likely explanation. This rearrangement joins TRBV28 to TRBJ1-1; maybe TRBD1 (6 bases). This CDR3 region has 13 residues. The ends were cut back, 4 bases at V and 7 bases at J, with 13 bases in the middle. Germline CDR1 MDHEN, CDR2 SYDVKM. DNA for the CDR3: TGTGCCAGCAGTTCCACAGGGTGGGGTGAAGCTTTCTAT. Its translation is CASSSTGWGEAFY.

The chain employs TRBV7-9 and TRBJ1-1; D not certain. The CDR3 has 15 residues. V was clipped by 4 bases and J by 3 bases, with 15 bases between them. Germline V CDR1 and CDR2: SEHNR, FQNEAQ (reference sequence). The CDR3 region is CASSYSVGFDTEAFF. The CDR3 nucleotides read TGTGCCAGCAGCTATAGTGTAGGTTTCGACACTGAAGCTTTCTTT.

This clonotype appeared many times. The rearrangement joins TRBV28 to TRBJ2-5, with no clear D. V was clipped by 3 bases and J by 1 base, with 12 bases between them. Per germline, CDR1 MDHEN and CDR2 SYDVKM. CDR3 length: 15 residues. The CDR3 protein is CASSFRVALQETQYF. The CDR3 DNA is TGTGCCAGCAGTTTTAGGGTTGCCCTCCAAGAGACCCAGTACTTC.

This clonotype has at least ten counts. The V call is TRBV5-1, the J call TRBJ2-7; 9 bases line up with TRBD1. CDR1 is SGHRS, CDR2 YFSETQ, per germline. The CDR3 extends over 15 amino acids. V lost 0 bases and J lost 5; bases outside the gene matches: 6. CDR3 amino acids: CASSLEGTGTHEQYF. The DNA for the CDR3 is TGCGCCAGCAGCTTGGAAGGGACAGGGACCCACGAGCAGTACTTC.

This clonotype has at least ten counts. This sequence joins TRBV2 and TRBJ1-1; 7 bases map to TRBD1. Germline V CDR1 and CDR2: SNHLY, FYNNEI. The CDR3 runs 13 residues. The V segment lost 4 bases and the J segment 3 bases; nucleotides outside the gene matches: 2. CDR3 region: CASSGQGYTEAFF. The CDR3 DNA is TGTGCCAGCAGTGGACAGGGTTACACTGAAGCTTTCTTT. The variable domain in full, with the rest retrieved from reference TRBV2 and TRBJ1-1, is EPEVTQTPSHQVTQMGQEVILRCVPISNHLYFYWYRQILGQKVEFLVSFYNNEISEKSEIFDDQFSVERPDGSNFTLKIRSTKLEDSAMYFCASSGQGYTEAFFGQGTRLTVV.

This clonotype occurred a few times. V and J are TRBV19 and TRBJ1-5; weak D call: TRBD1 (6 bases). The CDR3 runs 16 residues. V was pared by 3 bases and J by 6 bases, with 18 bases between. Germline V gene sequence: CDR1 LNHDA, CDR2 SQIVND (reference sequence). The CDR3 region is CASSMLAGRGGQPQHF. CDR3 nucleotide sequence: TGTGCCAGTAGTATGCTCGCTGGCAGGGGCGGTCAGCCCCAGCATTTT.

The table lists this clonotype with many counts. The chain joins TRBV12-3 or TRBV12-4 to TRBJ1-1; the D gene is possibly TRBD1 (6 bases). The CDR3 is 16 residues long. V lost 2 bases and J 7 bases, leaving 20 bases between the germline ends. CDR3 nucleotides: TGTGCCAGCAGTTTAACGGTAGGGTCTGGACAGAGTGAAGCTTTCTTT. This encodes CASSLTVGSGQSEAFF.

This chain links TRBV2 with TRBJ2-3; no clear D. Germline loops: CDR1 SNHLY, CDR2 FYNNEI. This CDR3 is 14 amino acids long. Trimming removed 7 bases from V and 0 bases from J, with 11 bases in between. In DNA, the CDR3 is TGTGCCAGCAAACCGGGCGTCAGCACAGATACGCAGTATTTT. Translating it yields CASKPGVSTDTQYF.

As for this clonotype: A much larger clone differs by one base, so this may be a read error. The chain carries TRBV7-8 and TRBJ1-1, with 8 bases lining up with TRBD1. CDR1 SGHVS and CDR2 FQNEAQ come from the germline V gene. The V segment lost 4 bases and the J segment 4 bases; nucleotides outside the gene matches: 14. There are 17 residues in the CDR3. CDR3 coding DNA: TGTGCCAGCAGCTCCCGCGGGGCTCCTGACAGGGGCACTGAAGCTTTCTTT. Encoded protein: CASSSRGAPDRGTEAFF.

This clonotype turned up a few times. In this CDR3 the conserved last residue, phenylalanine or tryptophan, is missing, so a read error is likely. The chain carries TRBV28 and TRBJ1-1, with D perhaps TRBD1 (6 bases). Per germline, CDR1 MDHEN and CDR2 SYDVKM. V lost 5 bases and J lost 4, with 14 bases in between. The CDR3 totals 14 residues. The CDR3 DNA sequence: TGTGCCAGCAGTGAAACAACAGGGCCCACTGAAGCTTTCTCT. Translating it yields CASSETTGPTEAFS.

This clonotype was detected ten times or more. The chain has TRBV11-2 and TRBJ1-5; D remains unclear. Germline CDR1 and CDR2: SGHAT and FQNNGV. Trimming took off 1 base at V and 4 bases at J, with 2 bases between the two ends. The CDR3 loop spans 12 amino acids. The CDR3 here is CASSLANQPQHF. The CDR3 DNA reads TGTGCCAGCAGCTTAGCGAATCAGCCCCAGCATTTT. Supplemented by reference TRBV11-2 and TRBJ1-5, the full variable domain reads EAGVAQSPRYKIIEKRQSVAFWCNPISGHATLYWYQQILGQGPKLLIQFQNNGVVDDSQLPKDRFSAERLKGVDSTLKIQPAKLEDSAVYLCASSLANQPQHFGDGTRLSIL.